What follows are 23 T cell receptor beta chains derived from one specimen sequenced in a study of Ad26.COV2.S vaccination and SARS-CoV-2 variants. Profiling relied on immunoSEQ multiplex PCR, and the TCRdb table lists in-frame clones only, not all of them. Of over 130,000 clones listed, just over 85% are singletons. The sequences come from peripheral blood, collected after recovery from COVID-19. These receptors originate from a human donor who had recovered from COVID-19.

The chain couples TRBV18 to TRBJ2-1; 11 bases agree with TRBD2. The ends lost 6 bases at V and 5 bases at J; junction bases unmatched: 9. The CDR3 is 16 amino acids. Germline V gene sequence: CDR1 KGHSH, CDR2 LQKENI. Here the CDR3 DNA reads TGTGCCAGCTCGTCCACCGGGACTAGCGGAAACAATGAGCAGTTCTTC. This translates into CASSSTGTSGNNEQFF.

The V call is TRBV5-1, the J call TRBJ1-1; no reliable D call. The CDR3 is 14 amino acids. Between the trimmed V and J ends, which lost 0 bases and 3 bases, there was a span of 9 bases. Germline assignment: CDR1 SGHRS and CDR2 YFSETQ. The CDR3 sequence: CASSLEPVDTEAFF. CDR3 coding DNA: TGCGCCAGCAGCTTGGAGCCCGTGGACACTGAAGCTTTCTTT.

The chain links TRBV19 to TRBJ1-2, with TRBD1 as a possible D gene (6 bases). The germline V gene encodes CDR1 LNHDA and CDR2 SQIVND (reference sequence). The CDR3 extends over 12 amino acids. Trimming stripped 5 bases from V and 8 bases from J, with 12 bases between. The CDR3 is CASSLQGGGYTF. CDR3 nucleotides: TGTGCCAGTAGTCTACAGGGCGGAGGCTACACCTTC.

The chain uses TRBV24-1 and TRBJ2-1, with D maybe TRBD1 (5 bases). Germline V gives CDR1 KGHDR, CDR2 SFDVKD. Trimming cost V 9 bases and J 0 bases, with 17 bases left between them. This CDR3 comprises 16 residues. As DNA, the CDR3 is TGTGCCACCGTTGTGGTACAGGCGCCCTCCTACAATGAGCAGTTCTTC. Translation gives CATVVVQAPSYNEQFF.

V gene TRBV15 combines with J gene TRBJ2-1, with D hard to call. V was cut by 5 bases and J by 0 bases, with 8 bases left in between. The CDR3 sequence is 14 residues long. Germline V gene data show CDR1 as LNHNV and CDR2 as YYDKDF (reference sequence). DNA for the CDR3: TGTGCCACCAGCCCCACCAGCTCCTACAATGAGCAGTTCTTC. This codes for CATSPTSSYNEQFF.

V and J are TRBV5-4 and TRBJ2-7, with 7 bases matching TRBD1. This CDR3 is 14 amino acids long. V dropped 5 bases and J dropped 2; count of bases not matched to a gene: 7. CDR1 and CDR2 from the germline V gene are SGHNT and YYREEE (reference sequence). The DNA of the CDR3 is TGTGCCAGCAGTCCCCGGGACAGCACCTACGAGCAGTACTTC. It encodes CASSPRDSTYEQYF.

The chain employs TRBV6-5 and TRBJ2-2, with no clear D. This CDR3 contains 11 residues. Germline CDR1 MNHEY, CDR2 SVGAGI. V lost 8 bases to trimming and J lost 5 bases, with 6 bases between them. Here the CDR3 reads CASRWTGELFF. Written as DNA, the CDR3 is TGTGCCAGCCGGTGGACCGGGGAGCTGTTTTTT.

The rearrangement uses TRBV27 and TRBJ2-3; D is possibly TRBD1 or TRBD2 (5 bases each). Germline V lookup: CDR1 MNHEY, CDR2 SMNVEV (reference sequence). Trimming took off 3 bases at V and 2 bases at J, with 12 bases between the two ends. This CDR3 is built from 15 residues. CDR3 in DNA: TGTGCCAGCAGTTTCCAGGGACCGTACACAGATACGCAGTATTTT. This sequence encodes CASSFQGPYTDTQYF.

The chain joins TRBV3-1 (or the pseudogene TRBV3-2) to TRBJ2-3; D possibly corresponds to TRBD2 (5 bases). Germline-derived CDR1 and CDR2 are LGHDT and YNNKEL (reference sequence). There are 16 residues in the CDR3. V was trimmed by 0 bases and J by 1 base, leaving 11 bases between them. CDR3 DNA: TGTGCCAGCAGCCAAGACCGGGGTTTAGGCACAGATACGCAGTATTTT. This codes for CASSQDRGLGTDTQYF.

This clone occurred once. The chain carries TRBV7-9 and TRBJ2-1, with D hard to call. The germline CDR1 and CDR2 sequences are SEHNR and FQNEAQ (reference sequence). The ends were cut back, 4 bases at V and 6 bases at J, with 13 bases in the middle. The CDR3 covers 14 residues. The CDR3, as DNA: TGTGCCAGCAGCTCCCGCCCTCAGAGCAATGAGCAGTTCTTC. As protein: CASSSRPQSNEQFF.

The chain joins TRBV18 to TRBJ2-3; D not certain. This CDR3 has 12 residues. The germline gives CDR1 KGHSH, CDR2 LQKENI. Trimming removed 4 bases from V and 3 bases from J, with 5 bases in between. CDR3 coding DNA: TGTGCCAGCTCACGGCAGACAGATACGCAGTATTTT. Protein: CASSRQTDTQYF.

The chain uses TRBV24-1 and TRBJ2-2; D is perhaps TRBD1 (6 bases). Germline V gene data show CDR1 as KGHDR and CDR2 as SFDVKD. Trimming removed 9 bases from V and 8 bases from J, with 15 bases in between. The CDR3 is 13 amino acids. In DNA, the CDR3 is TGTGCCACCGGGGCAGGGGTAAAAGGGGAGCTGTTTTTT. Residues: CATGAGVKGELFF.

J is TRBJ2-3 and V is TRBV28; 7 bases are shared with TRBD1. After removal of 5 bases from V and 3 bases from J, the junction contained 8 bases not matched to a gene. The CDR3 runs 15 residues. Germline lookup yields CDR1 MDHEN and CDR2 SYDVKM. The CDR3 sequence is CASSGQAIRTDTQYF. DNA for the CDR3: TGTGCCAGCAGTGGACAGGCCATAAGGACAGATACGCAGTATTTT.

The J gene is TRBJ1-2, the V gene TRBV5-4, with 12 nucleotides matching TRBD1. CDR3 length: 15 amino acids. After removal of 4 bases from V and 6 bases from J, the junction contained 7 bases not matched to a gene. Germline V gene data show CDR1 as SGHNT and CDR2 as YYREEE (reference sequence). The CDR3 DNA sequence: TGTGCCAGCAGCGCCCCGGGACAGGGGGCAAATGGCTACACCTTC. It is translated as CASSAPGQGANGYTF.

The chain has TRBV7-9 and TRBJ2-7, with 7 bases that match TRBD2. With V trimmed by 5 bases and J by 5 bases, 6 bases remained unmatched. This CDR3 has 13 residues. In germline, CDR1 is SEHNR, CDR2 FQNEAQ (reference sequence). The CDR3 bases are TGTGCCAGCAGCACGGGACGGGGGGACGAGCAGTACTTC. The encoded protein is CASSTGRGDEQYF.

J is TRBJ2-1 and V is TRBV9; tentatively, D is TRBD2 (5 bases). Trimming pared 1 base from V and 4 bases from J, leaving 12 bases between. Germline CDR1 is SGDLS and CDR2 is YYNGEE. The CDR3 sequence is 15 residues long. The CDR3 DNA reads as TGTGCCAGCAGCGTACAGAGCGGTTCATACAATGAGCAGTTCTTC. As protein: CASSVQSGSYNEQFF.

This clone was recorded only once. The chain uses TRBV11-2 and TRBJ2-7; a weak D match, TRBD1 (5 bases). Germline V gene sequence: CDR1 SGHAT, CDR2 FQNNGV. The V end was cut by 5 bases, the J end by 7 bases, with 21 bases between. The CDR3 length is 15 residues. In nucleotides, the CDR3 is TGTGCCAGCAGCCCTATCGCAGGGTCCCTGGGTGAGCAGTACTTC. Translated, it gives CASSPIAGSLGEQYF.

This rearrangement joins TRBV29-1 to TRBJ2-1, with a tentative D call TRBD1 (5 bases). Per germline, CDR1 SQVTM and CDR2 ANQGSEA. V lost 6 bases, J lost 6 bases, and 6 bases lay in between. The CDR3 contains 10 residues. The CDR3 protein is CSVRANEQFF. The CDR3 coding sequence is TGCAGCGTCAGGGCCAATGAGCAGTTCTTC.

CDR3 region: CASSSSAGGPIYEQFF. The CDR3 DNA is TGTGCCAGCAGCTCCTCAGCGGGGGGGCCGATTTATGAGCAGTTCTTC. This chain joins TRBV7-2 and TRBJ2-1; 10 bases align to TRBD2. CDR1 is SGHTA and CDR2 is FQGNSA in the germline V gene. V shed 4 bases, J shed 8 bases, and the junction held 11 bases outside the gene matches. The CDR3 sequence is 16 residues long.

This clone was picked up a small number of times. The DNA of the CDR3 is TGTGCCAGCACCCCCGGACTTAGCAATCAGCCCCAGCATTTT. Protein: CASTPGLSNQPQHF. V and J are TRBV6-5 and TRBJ1-5; D gene unclear. Germline V lookup: CDR1 MNHEY, CDR2 SVGAGI. V lost 7 bases and J 0 bases, leaving 10 bases between the germline ends. The length of the CDR3 is 14 residues.

This clone was observed once. The chain joins TRBV7-8 to TRBJ1-4; no clear D gene. The CDR3 is made up of 13 amino acids. The germline V gene has CDR1 SGHVS and CDR2 FQNEAQ. Trimming took 5 bases from V and 3 from J, leaving 7 bases between them. In DNA form, the CDR3 reads TGTGCCAGCAGCCGGACGGCTAATGAAAAACTGTTTTTT. Protein: CASSRTANEKLFF.

The chain recombines TRBV27 with TRBJ1-1; perhaps TRBD1 as D (5 bases). Germline values: CDR1 MNHEY, CDR2 SMNVEV (reference sequence). V lost 7 bases, J lost 2 bases, and 14 bases lay in between. The CDR3 sequence is 14 residues long. Written as DNA, the CDR3 is TGTGCCAGCAAATTGGGGGGACCCAACACTGAAGCTTTCTTT. Its protein product is CASKLGGPNTEAFF.

The V call is TRBV9, the J call TRBJ1-2; D is perhaps TRBD1 (5 bases). The CDR3 sequence is 15 residues long. The V end was cut by 0 bases, the J end by 1 base, with 10 bases between. The germline V gene encodes CDR1 SGDLS and CDR2 YYNGEE. CDR3 sequence reads: CASSVAQGFNYGYTF. The CDR3 DNA sequence: TGTGCCAGCAGCGTAGCGCAGGGCTTTAACTATGGCTACACCTTC.